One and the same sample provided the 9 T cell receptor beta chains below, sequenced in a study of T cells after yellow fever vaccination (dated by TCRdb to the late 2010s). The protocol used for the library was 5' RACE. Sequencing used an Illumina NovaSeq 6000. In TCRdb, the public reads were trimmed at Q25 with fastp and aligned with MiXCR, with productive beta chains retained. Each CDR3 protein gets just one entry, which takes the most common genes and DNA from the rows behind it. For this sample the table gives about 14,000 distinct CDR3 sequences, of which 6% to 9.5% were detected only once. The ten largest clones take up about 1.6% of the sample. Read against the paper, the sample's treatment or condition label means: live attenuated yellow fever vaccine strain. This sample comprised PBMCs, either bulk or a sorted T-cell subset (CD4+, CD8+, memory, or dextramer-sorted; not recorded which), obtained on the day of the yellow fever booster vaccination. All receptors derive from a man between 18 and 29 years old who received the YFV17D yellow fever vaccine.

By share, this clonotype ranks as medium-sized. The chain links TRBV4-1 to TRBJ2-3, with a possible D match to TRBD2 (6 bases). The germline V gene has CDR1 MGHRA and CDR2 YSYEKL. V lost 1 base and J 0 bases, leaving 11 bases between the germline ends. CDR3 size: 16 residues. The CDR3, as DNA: TGCGCCAGCAGCCAAGCCGGAGGGGCCAGCACAGATACGCAGTATTTT. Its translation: CASSQAGGASTDTQYF.

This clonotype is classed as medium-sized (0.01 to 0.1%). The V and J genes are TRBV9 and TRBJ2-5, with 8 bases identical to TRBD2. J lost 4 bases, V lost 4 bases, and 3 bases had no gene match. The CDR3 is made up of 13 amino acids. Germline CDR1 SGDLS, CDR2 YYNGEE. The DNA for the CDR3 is TGTGCCAGCAGCCCCGGGGGGGCAGAGACCCAGTACTTC. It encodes CASSPGGAETQYF. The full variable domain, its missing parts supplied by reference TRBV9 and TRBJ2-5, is DSGVTQTPKHLITATGQRVTLRCSPRSGDLSVYWYQQSLDQGLQFLIQYYNGEERAKGNILERFSAQQFPDLHSELNLSSLELGDSALYFCASSPGGAETQYFGPGTRLLVL.

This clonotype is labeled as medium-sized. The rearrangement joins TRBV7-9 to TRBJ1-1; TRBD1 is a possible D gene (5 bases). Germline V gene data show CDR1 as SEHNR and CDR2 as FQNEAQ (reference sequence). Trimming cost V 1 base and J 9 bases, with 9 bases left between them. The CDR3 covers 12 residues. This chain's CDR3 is CASSLEGWKAFF. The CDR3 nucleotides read TGTGCCAGCAGCTTAGAGGGGTGGAAAGCTTTCTTT.

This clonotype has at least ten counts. CDR3 sequence reads: CASSLLGFSNSPLHF. CDR3 coding DNA: TGTGCCAGCAGTTTATTGGGGTTCTCTAATTCACCCCTCCACTTT. The rearrangement uses TRBV27 and TRBJ1-6; D gene uncertain. The V gene's germline CDR1 is MNHEY and CDR2 SMNVEV (reference sequence). V gave up 1 base and J gave up 6 bases, with 10 bases separating them. The CDR3 is 15 residues long.

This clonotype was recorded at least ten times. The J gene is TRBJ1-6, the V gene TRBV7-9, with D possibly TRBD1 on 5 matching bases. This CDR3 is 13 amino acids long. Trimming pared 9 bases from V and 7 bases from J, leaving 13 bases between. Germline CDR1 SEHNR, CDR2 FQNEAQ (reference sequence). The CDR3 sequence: CASHRDWNSPLHF. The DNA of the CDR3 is TGTGCCAGTCACCGGGACTGGAATTCACCCCTCCACTTT.

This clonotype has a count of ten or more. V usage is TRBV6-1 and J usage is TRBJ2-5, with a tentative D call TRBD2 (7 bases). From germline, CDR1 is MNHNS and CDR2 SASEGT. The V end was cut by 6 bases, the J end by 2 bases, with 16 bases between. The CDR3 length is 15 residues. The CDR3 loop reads CASSPAGAGQETQYF. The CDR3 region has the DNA TGTGCCAGCAGCCCCGCGGGGGCGGGACAAGAGACCCAGTACTTC.

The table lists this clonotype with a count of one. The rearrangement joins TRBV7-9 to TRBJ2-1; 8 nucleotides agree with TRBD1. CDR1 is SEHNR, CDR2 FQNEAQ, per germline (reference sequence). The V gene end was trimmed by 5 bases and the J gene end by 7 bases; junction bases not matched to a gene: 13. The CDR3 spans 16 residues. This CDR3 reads CASSPTGDRWGNEQFF. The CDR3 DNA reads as TGTGCCAGCAGCCCTACTGGGGACAGGTGGGGAAATGAGCAGTTCTTC.

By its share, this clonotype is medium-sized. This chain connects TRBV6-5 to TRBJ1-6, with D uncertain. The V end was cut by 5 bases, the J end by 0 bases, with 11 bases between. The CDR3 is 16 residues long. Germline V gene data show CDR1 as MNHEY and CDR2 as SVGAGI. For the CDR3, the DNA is TGTGCCAGCAGTGTACAGAAGAGCTCCTATAATTCACCCCTCCACTTT. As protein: CASSVQKSSYNSPLHF.

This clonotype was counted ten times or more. CDR3 sequence (DNA): TGTGCCAGCAGCTTAGAGTGGACTGAAGCTTTCTTT. It codes for CASSLEWTEAFF. The gene calls are TRBV7-2 and TRBJ1-1; D uncertain. Germline V gives CDR1 SGHTA, CDR2 FQGNSA. This CDR3 is built from 12 residues. The germline V and J ends were trimmed by 1 base and 5 bases, with 5 bases remaining between them.